One sample yielded the 26 T cell receptor beta chains listed below, sequenced in a study of cytomegalovirus exposure and HLA in healthy donors. The method was immunoSEQ multiplex PCR; TCRdb's version includes in-frame clones alone and lacks a portion of them. This table has roughly 150,000 clones, about 82% appearing once. Sequencing input: PBMCs. The receptors stem from a man aged 25-45 years in good health and CMV-seropositive.

In this sample, this clone turned up once. This sequence joins TRBV2 and TRBJ2-7; 16 nucleotides line up with TRBD2. Looked up from germline, CDR1 is SNHLY and CDR2 is FYNNEI. V was clipped by 5 bases and J by 6 bases; unmatched bases: 7. The CDR3 totals 16 residues. CDR3 amino acids: CASSTGTSGGAGEQYF. CDR3 sequence (DNA): TGTGCCAGCAGTACCGGGACTAGCGGGGGGGCCGGCGAGCAGTACTTC.

V gene TRBV5-1 combines with J gene TRBJ2-2; no definite D call. Germline loops: CDR1 SGHRS, CDR2 YFSETQ. The CDR3 has 15 residues. V lost 1 base to trimming and J lost 1 base, with 8 bases between them. CDR3 bases: TGCGCCAGCAGCTTGCAGCGCGGGAACACCGGGGAGCTGTTTTTT. It translates to CASSLQRGNTGELFF. The whole variable domain, remainder taken from reference TRBV5-1 and TRBJ2-2, is KAGVTQTPRYLIKTRGQQVTLSCSPISGHRSVSWYQQTPGQGLQFLFEYFSETQRNKGNFPGRFSGRQFSNSRSEMNVSTLELGDSALYLCASSLQRGNTGELFFGEGSRLTVL.

V is TRBV30 and J is TRBJ1-2; no reliable D call. Germline V CDR1 and CDR2: GTSNPN, SVGIG (reference sequence). V shed 5 bases and J shed 1 base, with 11 bases lying between them. CDR3 length equals 13 residues. CDR3 bases: TGTGCCTGGGAACTGATCCATAACTATGGCTACACCTTC. Translation gives CAWELIHNYGYTF.

V gene TRBV4-3 combines with J gene TRBJ2-7, with 9 bases lining up with TRBD2. The junction had 7 bases not matched to a gene; V was cut back by 4 bases and J by 3 bases. CDR3 length: 15 amino acids. Germline-derived CDR1 and CDR2 are LGHNA and YSLEER. The CDR3 DNA sequence: TGCGCCAGCAGCCTCCGAGCGGGGGGCTACTACGAGCAGTACTTC. Translated: CASSLRAGGYYEQYF.

The rearrangement links TRBV21-1 to TRBJ2-7; TRBD2 was called by the table and not checked on the DNA. TRBV21-1 is a known pseudogene. CDR3 length: 15 amino acids. For the CDR3, the DNA is TGTGCCAGCAGCAAAGAGGCGAGGAATGGTAGCGAGCAGTACTTC. Protein: CASSKEARNGSEQYF.

The CDR3 region has the DNA TGTGCCATCAGTGTTCCGTTGGGGACTAGCGGGGAAAAAAATGAGCAGTTCTTC. This translates into CAISVPLGTSGEKNEQFF. The rearrangement uses TRBV10-3 and TRBJ2-1; 13 bases align to TRBD2. Germline V CDR1 and CDR2: ENHRY, SYGVKD. With 4 bases clipped from V and 7 bases from J, the junction kept 13 bases outside the gene matches. CDR3 length: 18 amino acids.

The chain uses TRBV4-1 and TRBJ2-7, with 11 bases identical to TRBD2. Germline V gene data show CDR1 as MGHRA and CDR2 as YSYEKL. The length of the CDR3 is 16 residues. With V trimmed by 1 base and J by 0 bases, 2 bases remained unmatched. CDR3 in amino acids: CASSQVSGGASYEQYF. The DNA of the CDR3 is TGCGCCAGCAGCCAAGTTAGCGGGGGGGCCTCCTACGAGCAGTACTTC.

The V gene is TRBV18, the J gene TRBJ1-5, with 8 bases identical to TRBD1. The CDR3 is 15 residues long. The V gene's germline CDR1 is KGHSH and CDR2 LQKENI. V dropped 3 bases and J dropped 6; count of bases not matched to a gene: 7. This CDR3 reads CASSPQGAGVQPQHF. The CDR3 DNA is TGTGCCAGCTCACCGCAGGGGGCTGGGGTTCAGCCCCAGCATTTT.

This sequence joins TRBV7-2 and TRBJ2-3; tentatively, D is TRBD2 (5 bases). The CDR3 length is 13 residues. Trimming removed 5 bases at V and 6 bases at J, with 12 bases between. The germline gives CDR1 SGHTA, CDR2 FQGNSA. The CDR3 loop is CASSVDSSDTQYF. CDR3 nucleotides: TGTGCCAGCAGCGTGGACTCCTCCGATACGCAGTATTTT.

This chain uses TRBV5-1 with TRBJ2-1; 8 bases agree with TRBD2. Germline assignment: CDR1 SGHRS and CDR2 YFSETQ. After removal of 0 bases from V and 6 bases from J, the junction contained 5 bases not matched to a gene. This CDR3 has 15 residues. The DNA for the CDR3 is TGCGCCAGCAGCTTGGGCGCGGGGGGTCGCAATGAGCAGTTCTTC. This encodes CASSLGAGGRNEQFF.

This chain's CDR3 is CASSEQQGTQYF. CDR3 DNA: TGTGCCAGCAGCGAGCAACAGGGCACGCAGTACTTC. The rearrangement joins TRBV7-9 to TRBJ2-7, with TRBD1 as a possible D gene (6 bases). The CDR3 is made up of 12 amino acids. The germline V and J ends were trimmed by 5 bases and 9 bases, with 14 bases remaining between them. CDR1 and CDR2 from the germline V gene are SEHNR and FQNEAQ (reference sequence).

Regarding this clone: This CDR3 is also generated by other DNA sequences in the sample. This sequence joins TRBV27 and TRBJ2-5, with 8 bases lining up with TRBD1. The CDR3 spans 14 residues. Trimming cost V 5 bases and J 4 bases; bases outside gene matches: 6. The germline CDR1 and CDR2 sequences are MNHEY and SMNVEV (reference sequence). The CDR3 protein is CASSLRTGRETQYF. The CDR3, as DNA: TGTGCCAGCAGTCTCCGGACAGGGCGAGAGACCCAGTACTTC.

This clone appeared a single time. The chain recombines TRBV6-5 with TRBJ2-3; 7 positions agree with TRBD2. The CDR3 sequence is 15 residues long. V lost 5 bases to trimming and J lost 2 bases; unmatched junction nucleotides: 7. Germline loops: CDR1 MNHEY, CDR2 SVGAGI. For the CDR3, the DNA is TGTGCCAGCAGTCCCCTAGCGGTTTCCACAGATACGCAGTATTTT. Amino acid sequence: CASSPLAVSTDTQYF.

The V call is TRBV30, the J call TRBJ1-6; tentatively, D is TRBD1 (6 bases). V was trimmed by 2 bases and J by 0 bases, leaving 11 bases between them. The CDR3 totals 16 residues. In germline, CDR1 is GTSNPN, CDR2 SVGIG (reference sequence). Written as DNA, the CDR3 is TGTGCCTGGAGTCAAACAGGGCCCTCCTATAATTCACCCCTCCACTTT. Translation gives CAWSQTGPSYNSPLHF.

The chain has TRBV2 and TRBJ1-2; D is perhaps TRBD1 (6 bases). The CDR3 loop spans 13 amino acids. The germline CDR1 and CDR2 sequences are SNHLY and FYNNEI. V lost 1 base to trimming and J lost 8 bases, with 11 bases between them. CDR3 loop: CASSEVGAEGYTF. For the CDR3, the DNA is TGTGCCAGCAGTGAAGTGGGGGCAGAAGGCTACACCTTC.

The chain is built from TRBV4-1 and TRBJ1-1; TRBD1 matches at 7 bases. The CDR3 sequence is 15 residues long. Unmatched junction bases numbered 3, after V lost 1 base and J lost 1 base. CDR1 is MGHRA and CDR2 is YSYEKL in the germline V gene. CDR3 amino acids: CASSQGTGGNTEAFF. In nucleotides, the CDR3 is TGCGCCAGCAGCCAAGGGACAGGAGGGAACACTGAAGCTTTCTTT.

This rearrangement joins TRBV2 to TRBJ2-3; TRBD2 matches 9 bases. Germline values: CDR1 SNHLY, CDR2 FYNNEI. The CDR3 has 14 residues. The ends lost 5 bases at V and 2 bases at J; junction bases unmatched: 2. The CDR3, as DNA: TGTGCCAGCAGTCTAGCGGGGATCACAGATACGCAGTATTTT. This translates into CASSLAGITDTQYF.

The chain combines TRBV29-1 with TRBJ2-3; 9 nucleotides match TRBD2. CDR1 and CDR2 (germline): SQVTM, ANQGSEA. The CDR3 consists of 14 residues. The V gene end was trimmed by 6 bases and the J gene end by 6 bases; junction bases not matched to a gene: 10. CDR3 sequence reads: CSVPTSGYLDTQYF. DNA of the CDR3: TGCAGCGTCCCGACTAGCGGTTATTTGGATACGCAGTATTTT.

V and J are TRBV5-1 and TRBJ2-7; TRBD2 matches at 9 bases. J gave up 1 base and V 4 bases, and 9 bases lay outside the gene matches. Germline CDR1 and CDR2: SGHRS and YFSETQ. The CDR3 runs 16 residues. CDR3 in amino acids: CASSATAGGLSYEQYF. The DNA of the CDR3 is TGCGCCAGCAGCGCGACGGCGGGGGGGCTGTCCTACGAGCAGTACTTC.

The chain is built from TRBV18 and TRBJ2-3, with TRBD2 as a possible D gene (6 bases). CDR3 size: 15 residues. The germline CDR1 and CDR2 sequences are KGHSH and LQKENI. Trimming shortened V by 2 bases and J by 2 bases, and 11 bases separated the two germline ends. The CDR3 loop reads CASSPTGLITDTQYF. CDR3 coding DNA: TGTGCCAGCTCACCAACGGGACTTATCACAGATACGCAGTATTTT. The full variable domain, rest sourced from reference TRBV18 and TRBJ2-3, is NAGVMQNPRHLVRRRGQEARLRCSPMKGHSHVYWYRQLPEEGLKFMVYLQKENIIDESGMPKERFSAEFPKEGPSILRIQQVVRGDSAAYFCASSPTGLITDTQYFGPGTRLTVL.

This clone was detected once. The V gene is TRBV5-6, the J gene TRBJ2-1; possible D gene TRBD1, 7 bases. The CDR3 is made up of 15 amino acids. V was shortened by 4 bases and J by 10 bases, with 21 bases between the two germline ends. Germline V CDR1 and CDR2: SGHDT, YYEEEE. The CDR3 sequence: CASSEEGRGLLEQFF. The CDR3 nucleotides read TGTGCCAGCAGCGAGGAGGGTAGGGGGCTTTTGGAGCAGTTCTTC.

The chain uses TRBV5-1 and TRBJ2-7; D possibly corresponds to TRBD1 (6 bases). Germline V gene sequence: CDR1 SGHRS, CDR2 YFSETQ. This CDR3 has 14 amino acids. V was shortened by 6 bases and J by 4 bases, with 17 bases between the two germline ends. DNA for the CDR3: TGCGCCAGCACTCGGTTTTCAGGGGATTACGAGCAGTACTTC. Translation: CASTRFSGDYEQYF.

This clone was picked up many times. The chain has TRBV20-1 and TRBJ2-7, with a possible D match to TRBD1 (5 bases). The germline CDR1 and CDR2 sequences are DFQATT and SNEGSKA (reference sequence). Trimming took off 4 bases at V and 5 bases at J, with 9 bases between the two ends. CDR3 length equals 11 residues. CDR3: CSATGQHEQYF. The DNA for the CDR3 is TGCAGTGCTACAGGGCAGCACGAGCAGTACTTC.

The CDR3 coding sequence is TGTGCCAGCAGCTTGGTCCAGGCAACTAATGAAAAACTGTTTTTT. Its protein is CASSLVQATNEKLFF. The chain uses TRBV5-5 and TRBJ1-4; no clear D. Germline values: CDR1 SGHKS, CDR2 YYEKEE (reference sequence). Trimming stripped 0 bases from V and 0 bases from J, with 6 bases between. The CDR3 has 15 amino acids.

Notes on this clone: A read error may produce the germline difference seen at one junction end. The chain has TRBV7-7 and TRBJ2-6; TRBD2 might be the D (5 bases). CDR3 size: 15 residues. Per the germline V gene, CDR1 is SSHAT and CDR2 is FNYEAQ (reference sequence). The CDR3 DNA reads as TGTGCTAGCAGCTTAGGGAGCTCTGGGGCCAACGTCCTGACTTTC. Its protein is CASSLGSSGANVLTF.

The chain links TRBV6-6 to TRBJ1-6; weak D call: TRBD1 (6 bases). Germline loops: CDR1 MNHNY, CDR2 SVGAGI (reference sequence). The CDR3 consists of 15 residues. CDR3 amino acids: CETEGGAPHNSPLHF. The CDR3 DNA sequence: TGTGAAACCGAGGGGGGGGCTCCTCATAATTCACCCCTCCACTTT.